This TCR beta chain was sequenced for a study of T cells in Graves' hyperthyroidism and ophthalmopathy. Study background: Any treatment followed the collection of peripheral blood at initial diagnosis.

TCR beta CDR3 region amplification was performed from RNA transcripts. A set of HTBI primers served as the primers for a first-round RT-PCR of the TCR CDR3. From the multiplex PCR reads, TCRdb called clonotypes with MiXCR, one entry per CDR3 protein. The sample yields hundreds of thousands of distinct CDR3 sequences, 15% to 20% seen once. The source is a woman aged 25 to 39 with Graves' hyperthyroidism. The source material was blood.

The CDR3 nucleotides are TGCAGCGTTGAAGCTGGGGACCGGGGAGAGCAGTACTTC. This codes for CSVEAGDRGEQYF. The chain has TRBV29-1 and TRBJ2-7; the D gene could be TRBD1 or TRBD2 (5 bases each). Per germline, CDR1 SQVTM and CDR2 ANQGSEA. The CDR3 covers 13 residues. Trimming took 1 base from V and 7 from J, leaving 14 bases between them.